This TCR beta chain was recovered during a study of blood T cell repertoires in COVID-19. The overall study: Acute-phase and convalescent COVID-19 samples originated in the United States, Italy and Spain. T cells, B-cell-depleted T cells, or PBMCs supplied cDNA or gDNA.

The V gene's germline CDR1 is LNHNV and CDR2 YYDKDF (reference sequence). The CDR3 length is 17 residues. V lost 1 base, J lost 6 bases, and 12 bases stayed unmatched. Original handling: How many nucleated cells were present was estimated from reference gene primer amplification. Clones were sequenced by immunoSEQ multiplex PCR, and TCRdb holds only the in-frame ones, with some missing. That table gives V, J and clone size, and the DNA gave D and trimming. Among 200,000 to 250,000 clones, around 82% were seen once, and the ten largest hold 4% to 6%. Sample: peripheral blood. The clonotype originates from a woman older than 75 with active or convalescent COVID-19. This chain connects TRBV15 to TRBJ2-1; TRBD2 aligns across 7 bases. CDR3 DNA sequence: TGTGCCACCAGCAGAGGCGCTAGCGGACCGGGAACCAATGAGCAGTTCTTC. The encoded protein is CATSRGASGPGTNEQFF.